This TCR beta chain was recovered during a study of T cell repertoires in cytomegalovirus infection. Study summary: CMV infection and matching HLA type were both indicated by public TCR beta signatures. Study results and limitations: Adding up the frequency of public TCR beta families identified people who carried CMV plus the relevant HLA. Predominance within the ex vivo response was attributable to HLA-C-restricted CMV-specific TCR beta clonotypes.

MiXCR, applied by TCRdb to the reads, yields one record per CDR3 protein. There are 60,000 to 75,000 distinct CDR3 sequences in the sample; 22% occur only once, and 65% to 85% lies in the top ten. The length of the CDR3 is 14 residues. CDR1 is SGHVS, CDR2 FQNEAQ, per germline. The V and J ends lost 3 bases and 7 bases respectively, with 15 bases between them. Comments on this clonotype: Antigen unknown.

The material sequenced was PBMCs, sequenced either directly or after in vitro stimulation (not recorded which). The clonotype originates from a human donor in good health (CMV status not recorded). Some clones in this sample may be carry-over from other donors' samples. V usage is TRBV7-8 and J usage is TRBJ1-1; D ambiguous. CDR3 nucleotide sequence: TGTGCCAGCAGCTTCAACGCGGGGTCGGGTGAAGCTTTCTTT. It translates to CASSFNAGSGEAFF.